The 11 T cell receptor beta chains presented below share a single source sample, sequenced in a study of shared T cell receptors in the human thymus. Clones were sequenced by immunoSEQ multiplex PCR, and TCRdb holds only the in-frame ones, with some missing. The sample lists some 660,000 clones, about 87% occurring once. These data were also filed under a second study, of human thymus T cells.

The sample was thymocytes. The receptors shown here come from a boy under three years old with a congenital heart defect.

This chain links TRBV28 with TRBJ1-5, with 8 bases matching TRBD1. The CDR3 covers 19 residues. With 5 bases clipped from V and 1 base from J, the junction kept 16 bases outside the gene matches. Germline V gene data show CDR1 as MDHEN and CDR2 as SYDVKM. The CDR3 nucleotides are TGTGCCAGCAGTCCGAGACAGGGGCTAAAGCCGCTGAGCAATCAGCCCCAGCATTTT. It encodes CASSPRQGLKPLSNQPQHF.

The J gene is TRBJ2-2, the V gene TRBV28, with a possible D match to TRBD2 (6 bases). Germline V gives CDR1 MDHEN, CDR2 SYDVKM. The CDR3 consists of 15 residues. V was cut by 2 bases and J by 6 bases, with 13 bases left in between. In DNA form, the CDR3 reads TGTGCCAGCAGTTTAGCGGGATTCCCCCCCGGGGAGCTGTTTTTT. Translated, it gives CASSLAGFPPGELFF.

The rearrangement joins TRBV5-1 to TRBJ2-1, with 9 nucleotides matching TRBD2. Germline V gene data show CDR1 as SGHRS and CDR2 as YFSETQ. V was clipped by 0 bases and J by 5 bases; unmatched bases: 3. The CDR3 consists of 15 residues. DNA of the CDR3: TGCGCCAGCAGCTTGGTTAGCGGGAGTGACAATGAGCAGTTCTTC. Translated, it gives CASSLVSGSDNEQFF.

This sequence joins TRBV4-2 and TRBJ2-1; TRBD1 is a possible D gene (5 bases). The CDR3 has 14 amino acids. Germline V gives CDR1 LGHNA, CDR2 YNFKEQ. Trimming cost V 0 bases and J 8 bases, with 11 bases left between them. CDR3 sequence (DNA): TGTGCCAGCAGCCAAGATCAGGGCGTGGATGAGCAGTTCTTC. Translation: CASSQDQGVDEQFF.

The chain joins TRBV7-4 to TRBJ2-3, with 11 bases lining up with TRBD2. CDR1 and CDR2 (germline): SGHVT, SQSDAQ. J was trimmed by 1 base and V by 4 bases; bases with no gene match: 4. This CDR3 has 16 amino acids. CDR3 in DNA: TGTGCCAGCAGCTACTTAGCGGGGGGGGGCACAGATACGCAGTATTTT. Its protein is CASSYLAGGGTDTQYF.

The rearrangement uses TRBV14 and TRBJ2-7; D gene unclear. The V gene's germline CDR1 is SGHDN and CDR2 FVKESK. V lost 5 bases, J lost 3 bases, and 8 bases lay in between. The CDR3 spans 12 residues. CDR3 sequence (DNA): TGTGCCAGCAGCAAAGTCTTCTACGAGCAGTACTTC. Its protein product is CASSKVFYEQYF.

This chain connects TRBV5-1 to TRBJ2-1, with TRBD2 as a possible D gene (6 bases). This CDR3 spans 16 amino acids. Germline V CDR1 and CDR2: SGHRS, YFSETQ. V was clipped by 5 bases and J by 4 bases, with 19 bases between them. As DNA, the CDR3 is TGCGCCAGCAGGGAGGTGGCGGGAAACTCGTACAATGAGCAGTTCTTC. Protein: CASREVAGNSYNEQFF.

CDR3 amino acids: CASSRRSLGTDTQYF. The CDR3 DNA follows: TGTGCCAGCAGCCGACGTAGCCTCGGGACAGATACGCAGTATTTT. V is TRBV4-2 and J is TRBJ2-3; D is ambiguous. Germline V lookup: CDR1 LGHNA, CDR2 YNFKEQ. The V gene lost 4 bases and the J gene lost 3 bases, with 14 bases spanning the gap. The CDR3 loop spans 15 amino acids.

There are a few counts of this clone. An end of the junction does not agree with germline; a read error may underlie this. CDR3 DNA: TGTGCCAGCAGACTACGGGACACTAAAGCTTTCTTT. This translates into CASRLRDTKAFF. The chain employs TRBV5-8 and TRBJ1-1; possible D gene TRBD1, 6 bases. In germline, CDR1 is SGHTS, CDR2 YDEGEE. The CDR3 runs 12 residues.

The rearrangement joins TRBV5-1 to TRBJ2-4; 11 nucleotides agree with TRBD1. The CDR3 is 15 residues long. With 5 bases clipped from V and 15 bases from J, the junction kept 16 bases outside the gene matches. Germline V gene sequence: CDR1 SGHRS, CDR2 YFSETQ. The CDR3: CASSLRDRGGPLGYF. The DNA of the CDR3 is TGCGCCAGCAGTCTCCGGGACAGGGGGGGCCCTCTCGGGTACTTC.

This clone was seen more than once but under ten times. This rearrangement joins TRBV2 to TRBJ1-5; D unclear. Trimming took off 8 bases at V and 0 bases at J, with 17 bases between the two ends. CDR3 length equals 16 residues. The germline gives CDR1 SNHLY, CDR2 FYNNEI. The CDR3 region has the DNA TGTGCCAGCCGTGGGCGAGGGCCTAATAGCAATCAGCCCCAGCATTTT. This translates into CASRGRGPNSNQPQHF. Complete variable domain (other parts from reference TRBV2 and TRBJ1-5): EPEVTQTPSHQVTQMGQEVILRCVPISNHLYFYWYRQILGQKVEFLVSFYNNEISEKSEIFDDQFSVERPDGSNFTLKIRSTKLEDSAMYFCASRGRGPNSNQPQHFGDGTRLSIL.